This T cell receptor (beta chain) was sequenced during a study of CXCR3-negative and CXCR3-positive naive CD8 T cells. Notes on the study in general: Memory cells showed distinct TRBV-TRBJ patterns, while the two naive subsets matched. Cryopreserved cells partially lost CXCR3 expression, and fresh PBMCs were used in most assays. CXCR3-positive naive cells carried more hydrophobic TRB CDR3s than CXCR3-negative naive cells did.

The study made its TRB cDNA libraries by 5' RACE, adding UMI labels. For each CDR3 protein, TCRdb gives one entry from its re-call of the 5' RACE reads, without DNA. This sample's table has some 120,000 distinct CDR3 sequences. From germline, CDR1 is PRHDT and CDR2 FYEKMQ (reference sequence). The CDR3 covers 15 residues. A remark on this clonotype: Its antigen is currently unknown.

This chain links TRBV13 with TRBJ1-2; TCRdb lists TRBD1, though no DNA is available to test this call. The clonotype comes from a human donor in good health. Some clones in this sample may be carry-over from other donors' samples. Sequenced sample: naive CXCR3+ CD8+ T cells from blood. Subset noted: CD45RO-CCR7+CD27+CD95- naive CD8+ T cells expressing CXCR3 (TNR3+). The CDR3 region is CASSLTAGGMVGYTF.